The TCR beta chain described here comes from a study of blood T cell repertoires in COVID-19 (dated by TCRdb to the early 2020s). With respect to the entire study: Samples covering the acute and convalescent phases of COVID-19 were provided by collaborators in the United States, Italy and Spain. The material from the prospective study consisted of cDNA or gDNA derived from T cells, B-cell-depleted T cells, or PBMCs. HLA class I and class II types, where available, came from metadata supplied by the sample provider rather than from assay-based typing. Subjects who had been exposed to COVID-19, were actively infected with it, or had recovered from it provided the deeply sampled blood TCRbeta repertoires that made up the dataset. Samples were obtained from the ongoing ImmuneRACE study (first 160 participants) and from over 1,000 subjects provided by 6 global collaborators. A de-identified subject ID, COVID-19 status, age in years and sex were almost always included in the sample metadata. A freely available public database, intended as a resource for researchers studying the immune response to SARS-CoV-2, is where the repertoires were released.

Participants in the prospective study were enrolled through a virtual design, were aged about 18 to 100 years, and lived in approximately 24 United States geographic areas. Cohort assignment in the prospective study relied on participant-reported clinical history from a screening survey and a study questionnaire. ImmuneRACE Cohort 3 recovered participants were defined by two consecutive negative NP/OP PCR tests, healthcare professional clearance, or symptom resolution. Mobile phlebotomists in the prospective study collected whole blood, serum and a nasopharyngeal or oropharyngeal swab from every participant. Over a 2-month period, participants in the prospective study had the option of providing additional blood draws and questionnaires. Blood samples from the prospective study were shipped frozen or at room temperature prior to DNA extraction. TCRbeta CDR3 regions were amplified from genomic DNA using the immunoSEQ Assay, a bias-controlled multiplex PCR. The authors processed their data as follows. Nucleated cell counts per sample were estimated from amplification of reference gene primers within the assay. Sequence reads were collapsed and filtered to measure the absolute abundance of every unique TCRbeta CDR3 rearrangement. For each sample, productive Simpson clonality was calculated as the square root of Simpson's diversity index over productive rearrangements. This is the immuneACCESS table as TCRdb keeps it, with only in-frame sequences that have V and J called. A part of the clones is gone; compared with another copy, unresolved V genes explain less than half, and the rest is unexplained. From that table come the V and J calls and clone size; the DNA was used to work out D and trimming. Across this sample there are approximately 440,000 clones, with about 90% seen only once. Together, the top ten hold 0.65% to 0.9% of the sample.

What the study reported, not specific to this receptor: How much clinical and demographic metadata was included differed by source and by participant, and the metadata was provided uncurated.

For this clone: The clone's antigen remains unknown. Per-nucleotide qualities are absent, and no much larger clonotype sits a single base away.

The germline V gene encodes CDR1 SNHLY and CDR2 FYNNEI. At the junction V is shortened by 8 bases and J by 9 bases, with 11 bases in between. Spanning cysteine to phenylalanine, the CDR3 consists of 12 amino acids. The retained sequence is limited to the CDR3, 36 bases, with the frame set at the first base. The TCR was taken from a young woman who had recovered from COVID-19. Material: PBMCs or T cells enriched from blood (not recorded which). Recombination connected TRBV2 to TRBJ1-6; no D gene is confidently identified. The CDR3 amino acid sequence is: CASRVSFSPLHF. At the DNA level, the sequence is TGTGCCAGCCGGGTTTCATTTTCACCCCTCCACTTT.